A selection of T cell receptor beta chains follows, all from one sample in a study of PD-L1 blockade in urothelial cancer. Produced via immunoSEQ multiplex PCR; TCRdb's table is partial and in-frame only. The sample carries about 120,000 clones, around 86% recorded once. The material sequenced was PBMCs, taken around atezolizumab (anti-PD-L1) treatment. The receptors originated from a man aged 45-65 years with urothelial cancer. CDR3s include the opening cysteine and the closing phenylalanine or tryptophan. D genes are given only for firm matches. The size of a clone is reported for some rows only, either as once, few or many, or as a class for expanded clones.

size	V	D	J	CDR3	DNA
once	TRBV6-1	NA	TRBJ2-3	CASFGFERVTDTQYF	TGTGCCAGCTTCGGGTTCGAAAGAGTCACAGATACGCAGTATTTT
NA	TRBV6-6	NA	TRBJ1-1	CASSLYEGTEAFF	TGTGCCAGCAGCCTATACGAGGGCACTGAAGCTTTCTTT
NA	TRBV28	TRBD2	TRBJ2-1	CASSLVGEGYNEQFF	TGTGCCAGCAGCCTAGTGGGGGAGGGCTACAATGAGCAGTTCTTC
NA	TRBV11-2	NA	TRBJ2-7	CASSFGQGTYEQYF	TGTGCCAGCAGCTTTGGGCAGGGGACCTACGAGCAGTACTTC
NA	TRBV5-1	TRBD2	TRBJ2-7	CASSGTIAGAYEQYF	TGCGCCAGCAGCGGTACTATAGCGGGAGCCTACGAGCAGTACTTC
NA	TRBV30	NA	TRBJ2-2	CAWSGARNTGELFF	TGTGCCTGGAGCGGAGCAAGGAACACCGGGGAGCTGTTTTTT
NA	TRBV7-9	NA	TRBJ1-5	CASSQGLAGQPQHF	TGTGCCAGCAGCCAGGGACTGGCAGGTCAGCCCCAGCATTTT
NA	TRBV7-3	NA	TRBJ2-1	CASSTGSYNEQFF	TGTGCCAGCAGCACCGGGTCTTACAATGAGCAGTTCTTC
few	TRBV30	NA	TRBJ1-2	CAWSVQGQGGYTF	TGTGCCTGGAGTGTACAGGGCCAGGGCGGCTACACCTTC
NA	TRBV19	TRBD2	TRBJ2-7	CASSPRTSAPEQYF	TGTGCCAGTAGTCCCCGGACTAGCGCTCCCGAGCAGTACTTC